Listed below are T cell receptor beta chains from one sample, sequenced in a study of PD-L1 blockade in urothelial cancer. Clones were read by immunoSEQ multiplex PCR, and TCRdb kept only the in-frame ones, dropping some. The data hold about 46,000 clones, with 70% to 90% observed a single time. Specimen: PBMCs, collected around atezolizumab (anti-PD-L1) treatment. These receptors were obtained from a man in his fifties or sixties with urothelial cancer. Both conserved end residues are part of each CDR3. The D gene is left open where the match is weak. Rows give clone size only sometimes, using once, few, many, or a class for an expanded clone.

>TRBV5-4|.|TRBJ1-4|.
TGTGCCAGCAGCTCGACAGAGAATGAAAAACTGTTTTTT
CASSSTENEKLFF
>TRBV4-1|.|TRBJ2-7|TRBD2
TGCGCCAGCAGCCCTATAGCGGGGTTGGGGTACGAGCAGTACTTC
CASSPIAGLGYEQYF
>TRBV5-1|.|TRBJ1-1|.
TGCGCCAGCAGCTCACAGGGCTTTGAAGCTTTCTTT
CASSSQGFEAFF
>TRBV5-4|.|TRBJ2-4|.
TGTGCCAGCAGCCCGAGACTAGGGCTGTTAATTCAGTACTTC
CASSPRLGLLIQYF
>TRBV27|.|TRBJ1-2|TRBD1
TGTGCCAGCAGTTCCCGGGACAGCGAGACCGTGGGCTACACCTTC
CASSSRDSETVGYTF
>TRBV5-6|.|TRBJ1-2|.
TGTGCCAGCAGCCGCCCCGCGACGGGAAACTATGGCTACACCTTC
CASSRPATGNYGYTF
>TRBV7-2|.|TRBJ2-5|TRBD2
TGTGCCAGCAGCTTAGAAGCGGGAGGGCCTAGAGAGACCCAGTACTTC
CASSLEAGGPRETQYF
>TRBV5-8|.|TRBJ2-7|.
TGTGCCAGCAGCTTGGCCTTGGCAGGCAAAGCCTACGAGCAGTACTTC
CASSLALAGKAYEQYF
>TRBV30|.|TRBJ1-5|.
TGTGCCTGGAGTGGCGGTCGCTCGGAGAATAGCAATCAGCCCCAGCATTTT
CAWSGGRSENSNQPQHF
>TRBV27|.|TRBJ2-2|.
TGTGCCAGCAGGACCGGACAATTTTTGAACACCGGGGAGCTGTTTTTT
CASRTGQFLNTGELFF
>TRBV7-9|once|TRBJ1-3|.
TGTGCCAGCAGCTTATGGGACACCACTCAGGGAAACACCATATATTTT
CASSLWDTTQGNTIYF
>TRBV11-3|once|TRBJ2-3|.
TGTGCCAGCAGCTTAGAAGGGGGGGCCACAGATACGCAGTATTTT
CASSLEGGATDTQYF
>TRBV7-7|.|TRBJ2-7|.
TGTGCTAGCAGCCCGGACAGTCTGAGCTCCTACGAGCAGTACTTC
CASSPDSLSSYEQYF
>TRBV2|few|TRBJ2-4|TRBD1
TGTGCCAGCAGTTCCCGGGACAGGGGGCGTGTGGCCAAAAACATTCAGTACTTC
CASSSRDRGRVAKNIQYF
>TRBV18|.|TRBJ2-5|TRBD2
TGTGCCAGCTCACCCTCACTAGCGGGGGGACAAGAGACCCAGTACTTC
CASSPSLAGGQETQYF
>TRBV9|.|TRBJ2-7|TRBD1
TGTGCCAGCACACGACAGGGGGACATCCAGTACGAGCAGTACTTC
CASTRQGDIQYEQYF
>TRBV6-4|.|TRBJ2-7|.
TGTGCCAGCAGTGAGAACAGGGGAGGTTGGCAGTACTTC
CASSENRGGWQYF
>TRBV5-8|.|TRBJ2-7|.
TGTGCCAGCAGCACCGGGACTGGCTACGAGCAGTACTTC
CASSTGTGYEQYF
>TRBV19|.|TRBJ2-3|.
TGTGCCAGTAGTATCGACAGAGACACAGATACGCAGTATTTT
CASSIDRDTDTQYF
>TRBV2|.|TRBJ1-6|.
TGTGCCAGCAGTGTAAATTTGGGGAGCTCCTATAATTCACCCCTCCACTTT
CASSVNLGSSYNSPLHF
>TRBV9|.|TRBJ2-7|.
TGTGCCAGCACCGCGGGGAGCCGACCGTACGAGCAGTACTTC
CASTAGSRPYEQYF
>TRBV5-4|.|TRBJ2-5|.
TGTGCCAGCAGCCGGGAGTACAGACAAGAGACCCAGTACTTC
CASSREYRQETQYF
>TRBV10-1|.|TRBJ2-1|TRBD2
TGCGCCAGCAGTGGTAGCGGGGGGGCTTTCGCCAATGAGCAGTTCTTC
CASSGSGGAFANEQFF
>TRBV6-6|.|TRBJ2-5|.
TGTGCCAGCAGTCAACAAGAGACCCAGTACTTC
CASSQQETQYF
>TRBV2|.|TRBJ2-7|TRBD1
TGTGCCAGCAGTGGGACAGGGGACTACGAGCAGTACTTC
CASSGTGDYEQYF
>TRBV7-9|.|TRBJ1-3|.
TGTGCCAGCAGCACACCTGGAAACACCATATATTTT
CASSTPGNTIYF
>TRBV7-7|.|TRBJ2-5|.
TGTGCTAGCAGCTTAGCGGAGTCAGGGGCCCAGTACTTC
CASSLAESGAQYF
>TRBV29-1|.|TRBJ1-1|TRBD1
TGCAGCGTTGAATGGGGAGGACAGGGGGCGCGGAACACTGAAGCTTTCTTT
CSVEWGGQGARNTEAFF
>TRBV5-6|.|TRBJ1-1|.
TGTGCCAGCAGCTTGGTCTACACTGAAGCTTTCTTT
CASSLVYTEAFF
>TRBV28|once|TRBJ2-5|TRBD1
TGTGCCAGCAGTCCTAATAGGGGGCGAGAGACCCAGTACTTC
CASSPNRGRETQYF
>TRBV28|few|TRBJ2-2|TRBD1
TGTGCCAGCAGTCCCGACAGGGGAGTAGGGACCGGGGAGCTGTTTTTT
CASSPDRGVGTGELFF
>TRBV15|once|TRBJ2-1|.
TGTGCCACCAGGGCTCCCGGGAGCTCCTACAATGAGCAGTTCTTC
CATRAPGSSYNEQFF
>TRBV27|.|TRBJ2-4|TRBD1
TGTGCCAGCAGTTCCGCCGGGACAGGGAAGTACTTC
CASSSAGTGKYF
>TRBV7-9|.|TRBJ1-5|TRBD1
TGTGCCAGCAGCCCAGACAGGGGCGGGCAGCCCCAGCATTTT
CASSPDRGGQPQHF
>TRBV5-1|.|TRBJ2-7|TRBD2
TGCGCCAGCAGCTTGACGACTAGCGGGAGCTACGAGCAGTACTTC
CASSLTTSGSYEQYF
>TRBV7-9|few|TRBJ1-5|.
TGTGCCAGCAGCTTAGGGGAGAGTGGGCCCCAGCATTTT
CASSLGESGPQHF
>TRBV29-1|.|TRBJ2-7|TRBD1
TGCAGCACGAAATGGGCACAGGGGGACTACGAGCAGTACTTC
CSTKWAQGDYEQYF
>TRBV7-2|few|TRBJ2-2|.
TGTGCCAGCAGCTTAGTTACCGGGACCGGGGAGCTGTTTTTT
CASSLVTGTGELFF
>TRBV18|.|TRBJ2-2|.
TGTGCCAGCTCACCGGAGGAGGTGGCCGGCGGGGAGCTGTTTTTT
CASSPEEVAGGELFF
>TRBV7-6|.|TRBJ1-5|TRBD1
TGTGCCAGCAGCCCAGGGACAGGCGGATATGCTTATAGCAATCAGCCCCAGCATTTT
CASSPGTGGYAYSNQPQHF
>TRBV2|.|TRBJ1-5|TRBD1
TGTGCCAGCAGCCGGACAGGCTACAATCAGCCCCAGCATTTT
CASSRTGYNQPQHF
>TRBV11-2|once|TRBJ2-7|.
TGTGCCAGCAGCTTAAAGGCTAGCTACGGAGATAGGTACGAGCAGTACTTC
CASSLKASYGDRYEQYF
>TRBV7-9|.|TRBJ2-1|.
TGTGCCAGCACCCCCCGGACTACAGGCAATGAGCAGTTCTTC
CASTPRTTGNEQFF
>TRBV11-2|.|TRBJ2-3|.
TGTGCCAACGCTAGGTCGGGCACAGATACGCAGTATTTT
CANARSGTDTQYF
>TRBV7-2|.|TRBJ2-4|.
TGTGCCAGCAGCATGCCTGAGTCAGGGGCGCAGGCCAAAAACATTCAGTACTTC
CASSMPESGAQAKNIQYF
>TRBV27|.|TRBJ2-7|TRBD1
TGTGCCAGCAGTTTTCTGGGACAGGGGGCCTACGAGCAGTACTTC
CASSFLGQGAYEQYF
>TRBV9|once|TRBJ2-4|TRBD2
TGTGCCAGCAGCGTAGGGGTCGGGAGGGCCGCGGACATTCAGTACTTC
CASSVGVGRAADIQYF
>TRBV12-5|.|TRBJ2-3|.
TGTGCTAGTGGTTTGGGGCAGGTCACAGATACGCAGTATTTT
CASGLGQVTDTQYF
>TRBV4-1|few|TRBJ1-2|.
TGCGCCAGCAGCCCGGCGGGGGGTGGCTATGGCTACACCTTC
CASSPAGGGYGYTF
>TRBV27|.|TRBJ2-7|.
TGTGCCAGCAGTCACTCGACAGGCTACGAGCAGTACTTC
CASSHSTGYEQYF